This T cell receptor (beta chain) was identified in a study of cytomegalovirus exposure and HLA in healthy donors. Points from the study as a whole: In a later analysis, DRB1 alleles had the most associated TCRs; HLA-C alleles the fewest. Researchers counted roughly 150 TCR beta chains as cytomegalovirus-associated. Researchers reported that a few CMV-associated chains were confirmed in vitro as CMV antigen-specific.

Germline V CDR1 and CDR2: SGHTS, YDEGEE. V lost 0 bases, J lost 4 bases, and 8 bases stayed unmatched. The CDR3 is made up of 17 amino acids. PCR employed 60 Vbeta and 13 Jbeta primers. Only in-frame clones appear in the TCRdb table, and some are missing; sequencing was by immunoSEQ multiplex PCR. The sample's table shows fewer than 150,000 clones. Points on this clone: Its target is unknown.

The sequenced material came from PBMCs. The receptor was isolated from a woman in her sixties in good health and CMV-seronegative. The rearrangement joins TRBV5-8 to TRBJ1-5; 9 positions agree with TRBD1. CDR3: CASSLALGDRANQPQHF. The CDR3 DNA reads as TGTGCCAGCAGCTTGGCCCTAGGGGACAGGGCTAATCAGCCCCAGCATTTT.